These 2 T cell receptor beta chains share one sample of origin, sequenced in a study of T-cell reconstitution after alpha-beta-depleted transplantation in children. A library of TCRbeta sequences, prepared with unique molecular identifiers, was generated. TCRdb recomputed calls from the PCR reads with MiXCR, one row per CDR3 protein. Here the sample spans about 98,000 distinct CDR3 sequences, roughly 7.1% being singletons. Sequenced material: PBMCs, taken before TCRalphabeta/CD19-depleted stem cell transplant. The receptors here all came from a boy between 2 and 15 years old with acute lymphoblastic leukemia, due to receive a stem cell transplant.

The chain employs TRBV7-2 and TRBJ2-7; TRBD2 aligns across 9 bases. The ends lost 4 bases at V and 4 bases at J; junction bases unmatched: 2. CDR3 size: 13 residues. The germline V gene has CDR1 SGHTA and CDR2 FQGNSA. In DNA, the CDR3 is TGTGCCAGCAGCTCGGGACTAGCTTACGAGCAGTACTTC. This translates into CASSSGLAYEQYF.

The chain uses TRBV20-1 and TRBJ1-6; D gene uncertain. The CDR3 is 12 amino acids. Germline V gives CDR1 DFQATT, CDR2 SNEGSKA (reference sequence). V lost 0 bases, J lost 10 bases, and 7 bases lay in between. The CDR3 spells CSARDLGSPLHF. CDR3 nucleotides: TGCAGTGCTAGAGATTTGGGGTCACCCCTCCACTTT.